This T cell receptor (beta chain) was profiled in a study of blood T cells in healthy people across ages. Notes on the study in general: It was held that diversity estimates obtained from one million T cells represented underestimates. Both higher diversity and more naive CD4+ cells marked long-lived donors when set against aged donors.

Through a sample-barcoded 5' primer and a J-beta primer mix, a second PCR was run for roughly 7 to 12 cycles. Each CDR3 protein is one row after TCRdb ran MiXCR on the 5' RACE reads. This table holds around 820,000 distinct CDR3 sequences, 20% to 25% found once. As to this clonotype: What it binds is unknown.

Germline loops: CDR1 SGDLS, CDR2 YYNGEE. The V gene lost 3 bases and the J gene lost 2 bases, with 11 bases spanning the gap. CDR3 length equals 14 residues. Total RNA amounts of at least 5 micrograms were extracted per sample. A further study also used this sample, focusing on T cells of mothers and their children.

The origin of this receptor is a boy younger than 18 in good health. V usage is TRBV9 and J usage is TRBJ2-5, with a possible D match to TRBD1 (6 bases). What was sequenced was blood. The CDR3 DNA reads TGTGCCAGCAGCGAGAGGACAGCACAAGAGACCCAGTACTTC. It codes for CASSERTAQETQYF.